A selection of T cell receptor beta chains follows, all from one sample in a study of CD8 T cells in ankylosing spondylitis. Via MiXCR, TCRdb re-called the 5' RACE reads, giving one row per CDR3 protein. The sample records roughly 180,000 distinct CDR3 sequences, roughly 13% being singletons. Sequencing was carried out using blood, either unsorted or a sorted T cell fraction (not recorded which). The receptors derive from a male donor with ankylosing spondylitis or in good health (not recorded which). Both conserved end residues are part of each CDR3. D genes are given only for firm matches. The size of a clone is reported for some rows only, either as once, few or many, or as a class for expanded clones.

DNA: TGCGCCAGTAGCTATGGCAGGGGTAACCAATATGAGCAGTTCTTC
CDR3: CASSYGRGNQYEQFF
size: many
V: TRBV4-1
D: -
J: TRBJ2-1

DNA: TGTGCCAGCAGCCAACCCTGGACAGGGGCTGAAGCTTTCTTT
CDR3: CASSQPWTGAEAFF
size: -
V: TRBV3-1
D: TRBD1
J: TRBJ1-1

DNA: TGTGCCAGCAGCACCCTATCGATGGAAGAGCAGTTCTTC
CDR3: CASSTLSMEEQFF
size: few
V: TRBV13
D: -
J: TRBJ2-1

DNA: TGTGCCAGTAGTATCAAGAATCTGGCCGAGCAGTACTTC
CDR3: CASSIKNLAEQYF
size: -
V: TRBV19
D: -
J: TRBJ2-7

DNA: TGCGCCAGCAGCCATCCAAACGGGGGATCCACCTACGAGCAGTACTTC
CDR3: CASSHPNGGSTYEQYF
size: few
V: TRBV4-1
D: -
J: TRBJ2-7

DNA: TGCGCCAGCAGCCACCTACTAGCGGGCTTAGGCCTCAGCGAGACCCAGTACTTC
CDR3: CASSHLLAGLGLSETQYF
size: few
V: TRBV4-1
D: TRBD2
J: TRBJ2-5

DNA: TGTGCCTGGAGTGTACACACAGGGAACGAGCAGTACTTC
CDR3: CAWSVHTGNEQYF
size: -
V: TRBV30
D: -
J: TRBJ2-7

DNA: TGTGCCAGCAGGGGGGACGGAGGATCTTATTCACCCCTCCACTTT
CDR3: CASRGDGGSYSPLHF
size: few
V: TRBV6-1
D: -
J: TRBJ1-6

DNA: TGTGCCAGCAGTCCTCAGGGACTAGCGGGGTCAGATACGCAGTATTTT
CDR3: CASSPQGLAGSDTQYF
size: -
V: TRBV12-3/TRBV12-4
D: TRBD2
J: TRBJ2-3

DNA: TGTGCCACCTCTAGCGGGGCTACGGAGCAGTACTTC
CDR3: CATSSGATEQYF
size: few
V: TRBV13
D: TRBD2
J: TRBJ2-7

DNA: TGTGCCAGCAGTTACTCGTTCGGGGATGGGGCCGGGGAGCTGTTTTTT
CDR3: CASSYSFGDGAGELFF
size: few
V: TRBV6-5
D: -
J: TRBJ2-2

DNA: TGTGCCAACCGGGTCCGGGCGCGAGAGACCCAGTACTTC
CDR3: CANRVRARETQYF
size: -
V: TRBV10-3
D: -
J: TRBJ2-5

DNA: TGCGCCAGCAGCCAAGAAGTAGGGGTAAACACTGAAGCTTTCTTT
CDR3: CASSQEVGVNTEAFF
size: -
V: TRBV4-1
D: -
J: TRBJ1-1

DNA: TGCGCCAGCAGTGATCGTCAGGGAAACACCGGGGAGCTGTTTTTT
CDR3: CASSDRQGNTGELFF
size: few
V: TRBV10-1
D: -
J: TRBJ2-2

DNA: TGTGCCAGCAGTGAAAAGACAGGCCTAAGCACAGATACGCAGTATTTT
CDR3: CASSEKTGLSTDTQYF
size: few
V: TRBV12-3/TRBV12-4
D: -
J: TRBJ2-3

DNA: TGTGCCAGCAGCTTCAGGGGCTATAATTCACCCCTCCACTTT
CDR3: CASSFRGYNSPLHF
size: -
V: TRBV7-6
D: -
J: TRBJ1-6

DNA: TGTGCTAGTGGTCCAAAGGACAGGATTTTCTATGGCTACACCTTC
CDR3: CASGPKDRIFYGYTF
size: few
V: TRBV12-5
D: TRBD1
J: TRBJ1-2